These T cell receptor beta chains were read from a single sample in a study of blood T cell repertoires in COVID-19. This table comes from immunoSEQ multiplex PCR, and its TCRdb copy is limited to in-frame clones, with some not included. The sample consists of about 150,000 clones, 82% of them appearing once. What was sequenced was peripheral blood. These receptors all come from a human donor with acute or convalescent COVID-19. The donor label of this sample is uncertain. Each CDR3 is given with its conserved first and last residue. Fields, in order: clone size, V gene, D gene, CDR3 length, J gene, CDR3 protein, CDR3 DNA. The D gene is left open where the match is weak. Expanded clones get a size class; other rows say once, few or many, or leave the size out.

NA	TRBV9	NA	15	TRBJ1-1	CASSETPSPLVEAFF	TGTGCCAGCAGCGAGACCCCTTCTCCCCTAGTTGAAGCTTTCTTT
NA	TRBV14	TRBD1	19	TRBJ1-3	CASSQVETGELNSGNTIYF	TGTGCCAGCAGCCAAGTTGAGACAGGGGAATTAAACTCTGGAAACACCATATATTTT
NA	TRBV9	NA	15	TRBJ1-6	CASSVARQGGSPLHF	TGTGCCAGCAGCGTAGCCCGCCAGGGAGGCTCACCCCTCCACTTT
NA	TRBV7-2	NA	12	TRBJ1-1	CASSLAGREAFF	TGTGCCAGCAGCTTAGCGGGCAGGGAAGCTTTCTTT
few	TRBV5-1	NA	14	TRBJ1-1	CASSWGQSDTEAFF	TGCGCCAGCAGCTGGGGACAATCGGACACTGAAGCTTTCTTT
NA	TRBV5-1	NA	16	TRBJ2-6	CASSLQQGSGANVLTF	TGCGCCAGCAGCTTACAACAGGGTTCTGGGGCCAACGTCCTGACTTTC
NA	TRBV9	NA	17	TRBJ1-2	CASSVASGVGSLYGYTF	TGTGCCAGCAGCGTAGCTTCCGGCGTCGGGTCGCTTTATGGCTACACCTTC
NA	TRBV19	NA	14	TRBJ2-5	CASTPTGTGETQYF	TGTGCCAGTACCCCGACAGGGACTGGGGAGACCCAGTACTTC
NA	TRBV18	TRBD1	16	TRBJ1-2	CASSDARDRSVFGYTF	TGTGCCAGCTCTGATGCCCGGGACAGGAGTGTGTTTGGCTACACCTTC
NA	TRBV5-1	TRBD2	15	TRBJ2-5	CASSLSGGRGETQYF	TGCGCCAGCAGCTTGTCGGGGGGGCGCGGAGAGACCCAGTACTTC
once	TRBV5-1	TRBD2	16	TRBJ2-1	CASSSSGTTAYNEQFF	TGCGCCAGCAGCTCCTCCGGGACTACCGCCTACAATGAGCAGTTCTTC
NA	TRBV5-1	NA	16	TRBJ2-4	CASSLELAGAKNIQYF	TGCGCCAGCAGCTTGGAGTTGGCAGGGGCCAAAAACATTCAGTACTTC
NA	TRBV5-1	NA	15	TRBJ1-5	CASSLGQVDNQPQHF	TGCGCCAGCAGCTTGGGACAGGTTGACAATCAGCCCCAGCATTTT
NA	TRBV5-1	TRBD1	16	TRBJ1-2	CASSLHVTGTGDGYTF	TGCGCCAGCAGCTTGCATGTTACTGGGACAGGGGATGGCTACACCTTC
once	TRBV4-3	TRBD2	16	TRBJ2-3	CASSQDWGGGTDTQYF	TGCGCCAGCAGCCAAGATTGGGGGGGTGGAACAGATACGCAGTATTTT
few	TRBV5-1	TRBD1	15	TRBJ1-2	CASSQGGGLDYGYTF	TGCGCCAGCAGCCAAGGGGGCGGTTTGGACTATGGCTACACCTTC
once	TRBV2	NA	15	TRBJ1-1	CASSQLNGGDTEAFF	TGTGCCAGCAGCCAGCTGAACGGAGGGGACACTGAAGCTTTCTTT
NA	TRBV18	NA	17	TRBJ1-1	CASSPHPSQGLNTEAFF	TGTGCCAGCTCACCACACCCCTCCCAGGGGCTGAACACTGAAGCTTTCTTT
NA	TRBV3-1/TRBV3-2	NA	11	TRBJ2-3	CASSLVDTQYF	TGTGCCAGCAGCTTAGTAGATACGCAGTATTTT
NA	TRBV5-8	NA	16	TRBJ2-7	CASSLRQPRSSYEQYF	TGTGCCAGCAGCCTCCGACAGCCTAGGAGCTCCTACGAGCAGTACTTC
few	TRBV19	TRBD2	14	TRBJ2-5	CASSSGGVQETQYF	TGTGCCAGTAGTAGCGGGGGGGTACAAGAGACCCAGTACTTC
NA	TRBV5-1	TRBD2	16	TRBJ2-7	CASSLGLAGGLYEQYF	TGCGCCAGCAGCTTGGGGCTAGCGGGGGGGCTATACGAGCAGTACTTC
NA	TRBV5-1	TRBD1	15	TRBJ2-5	CASSLETGIEETQYF	TGCGCCAGCAGCTTGGAGACAGGGATCGAAGAGACCCAGTACTTC
NA	TRBV14	TRBD2	13	TRBJ2-1	CASSQVEGLALFF	TGTGCCAGCAGCCAAGTCGAGGGACTAGCTCTGTTCTTC
few	TRBV4-2	TRBD1	15	TRBJ1-5	CASSGQALSNQPQHF	TGTGCCAGCTCGGGACAGGCCCTTAGCAATCAGCCCCAGCATTTT
NA	TRBV10-3	TRBD2	17	TRBJ2-3	CAISESLAGGSTDTQYF	TGTGCCATCAGTGAGTCTCTTGCGGGGGGGAGCACAGATACGCAGTATTTT
NA	TRBV28	TRBD2	17	TRBJ2-2	CASSLVLAASNTGELFF	TGTGCCAGCAGTTTAGTACTAGCGGCATCGAACACCGGGGAGCTGTTTTTT
NA	TRBV6-5	NA	13	TRBJ1-4	CASGDTLNEKLFF	TGTGCCAGCGGCGACACTCTTAATGAAAAACTGTTTTTT
NA	TRBV6-5	TRBD1	14	TRBJ1-5	CASSYRQGNQPQHF	TGTGCCAGCAGTTACCGACAGGGGAATCAGCCCCAGCATTTT
NA	TRBV30	NA	15	TRBJ1-5	CAWSVPGSSNQPQHF	TGTGCCTGGAGTGTCCCGGGATCTAGCAATCAGCCCCAGCATTTT
NA	TRBV30	TRBD1	15	TRBJ1-1	CAWRGGQGASTEAFF	TGTGCCTGGAGGGGGGGACAGGGGGCGAGTACTGAAGCTTTCTTT